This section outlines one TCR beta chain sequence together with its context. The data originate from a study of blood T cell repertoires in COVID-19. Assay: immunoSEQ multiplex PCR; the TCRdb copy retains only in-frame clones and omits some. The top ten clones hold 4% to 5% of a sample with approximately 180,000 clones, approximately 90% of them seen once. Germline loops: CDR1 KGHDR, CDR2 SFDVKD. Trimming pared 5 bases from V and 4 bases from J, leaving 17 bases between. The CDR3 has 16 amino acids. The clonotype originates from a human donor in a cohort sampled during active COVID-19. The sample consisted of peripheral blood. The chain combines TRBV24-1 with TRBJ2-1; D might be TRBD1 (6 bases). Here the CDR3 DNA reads TGTGCCACCAGTGGCTACCCGGGACATAATTACAATGAGCAGTTCTTC. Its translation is CATSGYPGHNYNEQFF.